The 17 T cell receptor beta chains below all came from one sample that was sequenced in a study of HIV-infected children after antiretroviral therapy interruption. Treatment reported: PENTA 11 planned treatment interruption arm or continuous ART arm. The TCR library was built from RNA with a 3' RACE protocol and unique molecular identifiers. A single record per CDR3 protein comes from TCRdb applying MiXCR to the 3' RACE reads. The table records about 89,000 distinct CDR3 sequences, under 8% of them present only once. Sequences were derived from CD45RA+ CD4+ T cells from PBMCs, pooled from several time points, sampled from a donor given antiretroviral therapy, either interrupted or continuous. Noted subset: naive CD4+ CD45RA+ CD45RO- T cells. The receptor source for this set is a pool of human donors with HIV.

This clonotype has a count of ten or more. The chain is built from TRBV20-1 and TRBJ2-7; TRBD1 matches 8 bases. This CDR3 contains 13 residues. Germline values: CDR1 DFQATT, CDR2 SNEGSKA (reference sequence). Germline trimming cut 4 bases from V and 2 bases from J; bases unmatched to any gene: 4. This CDR3 is CSATGGQAYEQYF. In DNA, the CDR3 is TGCAGTGCTACAGGGGGCCAGGCCTACGAGCAGTACTTC.

This clonotype was observed at least ten times. The chain uses TRBV10-3 and TRBJ2-3, with 13 bases that match TRBD2. Trimming at V came to 7 bases and at J to 2 bases, leaving 12 bases not matched to a gene. CDR1 and CDR2 from the germline V gene are ENHRY and SYGVKD. CDR3 size: 18 residues. CDR3 DNA sequence: TGTGCCATCAAACGAGGAAGGGGACTAGCGGGGAACACAGATACGCAGTATTTT. Protein product: CAIKRGRGLAGNTDTQYF.

This clonotype was recorded many times. V usage is TRBV20-1 and J usage is TRBJ2-3, with 9 bases lining up with TRBD2. The CDR3 has 15 amino acids. Germline V gene lookup returns CDR1 DFQATT and CDR2 SNEGSKA (reference sequence). Trimming at V came to 1 base and at J to 5 bases, leaving 7 bases not matched to a gene. The chain's CDR3 is CSARGLAGYGDTQYF. In DNA, the CDR3 is TGCAGTGCTAGAGGGCTAGCGGGATATGGAGATACGCAGTATTTT.

This clonotype was found many times. V and J are TRBV2 and TRBJ1-1, with a possible D match to TRBD1 (6 bases). Germline V gene data show CDR1 as SNHLY and CDR2 as FYNNEI. The CDR3 spans 16 residues. Trimming removed 3 bases from V and 1 base from J, with 15 bases in between. The CDR3 region is CASSDGQSYGNTEAFF. The CDR3 coding sequence is TGTGCCAGCAGTGATGGACAGTCATATGGGAACACTGAAGCTTTCTTT.

This clonotype has a handful of counts. The chain recombines TRBV19 with TRBJ1-5; 8 bases agree with TRBD1. Losses at the gene ends were 3 bases for V and 5 bases for J; bases not matched to a gene: 3. CDR3 length: 14 residues. Germline V gene data show CDR1 as LNHDA and CDR2 as SQIVND (reference sequence). The CDR3 loop reads CASSITRGHQPQHF. CDR3 coding DNA: TGTGCCAGTAGTATTACCAGGGGGCATCAGCCCCAGCATTTT. The full variable domain, with the rest looked up from reference TRBV19 and TRBJ1-5, is DGGITQSPKYLFRKEGQNVTLSCEQNLNHDAMYWYRQDPGQGLRLIYYSQIVNDFQKGDIAEGYSVSREKKESFPLTVTSAQKNPTAFYLCASSITRGHQPQHFGDGTRLSIL.

This clonotype was found many times. The chain has TRBV7-9 and TRBJ2-7; 11 bases agree with TRBD2. V trimming: 4 bases; J trimming: 1 base; junction bases outside the gene matches: 3. CDR3 size: 15 residues. CDR1 is SEHNR and CDR2 is FQNEAQ in the germline V gene (reference sequence). CDR3 loop: CASSYLAGGSYEQYF. CDR3 coding DNA: TGTGCCAGCAGCTATCTAGCGGGAGGATCCTACGAGCAGTACTTC.

This clonotype was observed many times. One junction end does not reproduce the germline sequence, and a read error may be involved. The rearrangement links TRBV12-3 or TRBV12-4 to TRBJ2-5; 7 nucleotides line up with TRBD1. The CDR3 loop spans 13 amino acids. The CDR3 DNA reads as TGTGCCAGCAGTTATACAGGGGAAGACACCCAGTACTTT. Its protein is CASSYTGEDTQYF.

This clonotype turned up a few times. The rearrangement uses TRBV5-5 and TRBJ2-1; 10 nucleotides match TRBD2. Germline CDR1 SGHKS, CDR2 YYEKEE (reference sequence). J was trimmed by 4 bases and V by 3 bases; bases with no gene match: 7. CDR3 length: 16 residues. CDR3 region: CASSSRLAGVYNEQFF. CDR3 nucleotide sequence: TGTGCCAGCAGCTCCCGTCTAGCGGGAGTGTACAATGAGCAGTTCTTC.

This clonotype was detected many times. The chain uses TRBV9 and TRBJ2-5, with D possibly being TRBD2 (5 bases). Trimming cost V 1 base and J 5 bases, with 9 bases left between them. The V gene's germline CDR1 is SGDLS and CDR2 YYNGEE. There are 13 residues in the CDR3. CDR3 coding DNA: TGTGCCAGCAGCGTAAGCGGCAAGGAGACCCAGTACTTC. It codes for CASSVSGKETQYF.

This clonotype occurred a few times. Here the CDR3 reads CASSDSRPQETQYF. The CDR3 DNA is TGTGCCAGCAGTGACTCGCGTCCCCAAGAGACCCAGTACTTC. The genes are TRBV6-4 and TRBJ2-5; D is ambiguous. The CDR3 covers 14 residues. V was clipped by 0 bases and J by 1 base, with 6 bases between them. CDR1 and CDR2 (germline): MRHNA, SNTAGT.

This clonotype was observed many times. The chain carries TRBV7-2 and TRBJ2-3; 13 bases align to TRBD2. The CDR3 sequence is 17 residues long. Per germline, CDR1 SGHTA and CDR2 FQGNSA. The trim removed 5 bases at V and 0 bases at J, leaving 5 bases unmatched. The CDR3 here is CASSQGLAGTSTDTQYF. The CDR3 DNA follows: TGTGCCAGCAGCCAGGGACTAGCGGGAACTAGCACAGATACGCAGTATTTT.

The sample holds a few counts of this clonotype. The rearrangement joins TRBV6-6 to TRBJ1-5; D unclear. The CDR3 runs to 14 residues. Germline V gene sequence: CDR1 MNHNY, CDR2 SVGAGI (reference sequence). V shed 5 bases and J shed 9 bases, with 17 bases lying between them. Here the CDR3 reads CASSQPGPSPPQHF. The CDR3 DNA follows: TGTGCCAGCAGTCAACCCGGCCCATCGCCGCCCCAGCATTTT.

The table lists this clonotype with many counts. V is TRBV2 and J is TRBJ2-5, with 7 bases matching TRBD1. Germline V gives CDR1 SNHLY, CDR2 FYNNEI. V dropped 6 bases and J dropped 5; count of bases not matched to a gene: 9. The CDR3 is made up of 14 amino acids. DNA of the CDR3: TGTGCCAGCAGGGAGTTGACAGGGCGGGAGACCCAGTACTTC. Translated, it gives CASRELTGRETQYF. Full variable domain (outside the CDR3, taken from reference TRBV2 and TRBJ2-5): EPEVTQTPSHQVTQMGQEVILRCVPISNHLYFYWYRQILGQKVEFLVSFYNNEISEKSEIFDDQFSVERPDGSNFTLKIRSTKLEDSAMYFCASRELTGRETQYFGPGTRLLVL.

This clonotype has at least ten counts. The V call is TRBV6-1, the J call TRBJ1-6, with D possibly TRBD1 on 5 matching bases. V lost 7 bases, J lost 10 bases, and 17 bases lay in between. Germline-derived CDR1 and CDR2 are MNHNS and SASEGT. The CDR3 runs 14 residues. In DNA, the CDR3 is TGTGCCAGCACCTCGGACGGACAAAGATCACCCCTCCACTTT. It is translated as CASTSDGQRSPLHF.

The chain is built from TRBV19 and TRBJ1-5; D is undetermined. With 5 bases removed from V and 3 bases from J, the gap between germline ends came to 14 bases. In germline, CDR1 is LNHDA, CDR2 SQIVND (reference sequence). The CDR3 contains 15 residues. For the CDR3, the DNA is TGTGCCAGTAGTGTTGCCCACGGCGACAATCAGCCCCAGCATTTT. This sequence encodes CASSVAHGDNQPQHF.

There are a few counts of this clonotype. V is TRBV18 and J is TRBJ2-5; no reliable D call. This CDR3 comprises 15 residues. Per germline, CDR1 KGHSH and CDR2 LQKENI. V gave up 2 bases and J gave up 5 bases, with 15 bases separating them. CDR3 sequence reads: CASSPKAAVKETQYF. Written as DNA, the CDR3 is TGTGCCAGCTCACCAAAGGCGGCCGTGAAGGAGACCCAGTACTTC.

This clonotype came up many times. The rearrangement links TRBV18 to TRBJ2-6; perhaps TRBD2 as D (5 bases). CDR1 is KGHSH, CDR2 LQKENI, per germline. This CDR3 has 18 amino acids. Between the trimmed V and J ends, which lost 1 base and 3 bases, there was a span of 16 bases. CDR3 nucleotide sequence: TGTGCCAGCTCACCACGGAGGATGGGGAGAGATGGGGCCAACGTCCTGACTTTC. This translates into CASSPRRMGRDGANVLTF.